This TCR beta chain appears in the sequencing data of a study of HIV-infected children after antiretroviral therapy interruption. Described treatment: PENTA 11 planned treatment interruption arm or continuous ART arm. Participants had taken at least three-drug ART for at least 24 weeks. Sorting from thawed PBMCs isolated naive CD4+ CD45RA+ CD45RO- T cells. This clonotype was recorded many times. Unique molecular identifiers were included in an RNA-based 3' RACE TCR library. Each CDR3 protein gets one entry after TCRdb re-called the 3' RACE reads with MiXCR. The sample carries around 50,000 distinct CDR3 sequences, 4.3% recorded once. CDR1 and CDR2 (germline): SQVTM, ANQGSEA. Trimming took 3 bases from V and 0 from J; bases not matched to a gene: 5. CDR3 length: 14 amino acids.

Sequenced here: CD45RA+ CD4+ T cells from PBMCs, pooled from several time points, sampled from a donor given antiretroviral therapy, either interrupted or continuous. Subset meaning: naive CD4+ CD45RA+ CD45RO- T cells. The rearrangement uses TRBV29-1 and TRBJ2-7, with 7 bases fitting TRBD2. This TCR came from a pool of human donors with HIV. In DNA, the CDR3 is TGCAGCGTTGATAGGGAGGGGAGCTCCTACGAGCAGTACTTC. This translates into CSVDREGSSYEQYF.